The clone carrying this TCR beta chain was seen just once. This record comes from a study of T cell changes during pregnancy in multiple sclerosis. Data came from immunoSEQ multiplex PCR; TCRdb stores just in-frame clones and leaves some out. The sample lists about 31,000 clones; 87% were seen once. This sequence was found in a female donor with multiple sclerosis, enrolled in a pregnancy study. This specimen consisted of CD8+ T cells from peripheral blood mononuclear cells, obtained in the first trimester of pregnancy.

This CDR3 reads CASSQDLRRPTSTNTDTQYF. The CDR3, as DNA: TGCGCCAGCAGCCAAGATTTGAGGAGGCCGACTAGCACCAACACAGATACGCAGTATTTT. The rearrangement links TRBV4-1 to TRBJ2-3; 7 nucleotides agree with TRBD2. The germline V gene encodes CDR1 MGHRA and CDR2 YSYEKL. The V segment lost 0 bases and the J segment 2 bases; nucleotides outside the gene matches: 17. The CDR3 is 20 amino acids.